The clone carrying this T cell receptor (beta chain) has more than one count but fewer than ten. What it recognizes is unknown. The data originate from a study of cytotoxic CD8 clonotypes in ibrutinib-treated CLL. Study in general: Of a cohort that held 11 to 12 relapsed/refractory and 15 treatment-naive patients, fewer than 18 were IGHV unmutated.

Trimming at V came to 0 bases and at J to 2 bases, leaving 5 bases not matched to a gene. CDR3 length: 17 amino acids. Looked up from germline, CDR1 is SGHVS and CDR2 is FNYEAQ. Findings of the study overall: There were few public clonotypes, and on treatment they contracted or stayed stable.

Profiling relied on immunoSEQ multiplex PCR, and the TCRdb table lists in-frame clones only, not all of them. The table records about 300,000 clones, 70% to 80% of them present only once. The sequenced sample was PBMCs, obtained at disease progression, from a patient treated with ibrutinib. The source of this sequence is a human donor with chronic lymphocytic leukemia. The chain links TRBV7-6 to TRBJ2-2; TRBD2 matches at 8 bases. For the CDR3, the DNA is TGTGCCAGCAGCTTAGCGGGGACTAGACCAAACACCGGGGAGCTGTTTTTT. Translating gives CASSLAGTRPNTGELFF.